This record covers a single T cell receptor (beta chain). With the read ending 3 residues before the CDR3 end, the germline J gene is used to fill in that end. Assay used: immunoSEQ multiplex PCR; TCRdb lists only in-frame clones, some missing. The listing contains 25,000 to 35,000 clones. This specimen belongs to a study of T cells in women clearing cervical HPV infection. Across the whole study: Cases: HPV16-related CIN3 or worse on histology, 2 invasive cancers. No precancer developed; the control's incident HPV16 infection cleared within 12 months.

Germline-derived CDR1 and CDR2 are SGHNT and YYREEE (reference sequence). The CDR3 length is 16 residues. After removal of 4 bases from V and 6 bases from J, the junction contained 7 bases not matched to a gene. This receptor was obtained from a woman aged 18 to 75 with a cervical HPV16 infection that either progressed to CIN3+ or cleared (not recorded which). The chain recombines TRBV5-4 with TRBJ2-3, with 14 bases that match TRBD2. The sequenced material came from blood buffy coat. The CDR3 spells CASSTRTSGGSDTQYF. The covered CDR3 bases are TGTGCCAGCAGCACCCGGACTAGCGGGGGGTCGGATACG.